The 27 T cell receptor beta chains below come from one sample, sequenced in a study of T cell changes during pregnancy in multiple sclerosis. Some clones are missing from TCRdb's copy, which holds only in-frame ones; the method was immunoSEQ multiplex PCR. Among about 50,000 clones listed, roughly 89% were seen once. The material sequenced was peripheral blood, taken after pregnancy. The receptors were sampled from a female donor in good health, enrolled as a control in a pregnancy study.

This clone was counted once. The chain uses TRBV5-1 and TRBJ1-1, with TRBD1 matching over 7 bases. J gave up 1 base and V 4 bases, and 7 bases lay outside the gene matches. The CDR3 covers 15 residues. Germline V CDR1 and CDR2: SGHRS, YFSETQ. The CDR3 spells CASSVNRGQNTEAFF. The DNA for the CDR3 is TGCGCCAGCAGCGTCAACAGGGGCCAGAACACTGAAGCTTTCTTT.

This chain uses TRBV5-4 with TRBJ1-1, with TRBD1 matching 12 bases. V dropped 0 bases and J dropped 4; count of bases not matched to a gene: 1. Germline V CDR1 and CDR2: SGHNT, YYREEE (reference sequence). CDR3 length: 15 amino acids. CDR3 residues: CASSLGDRGPTEAFF. The CDR3 region has the DNA TGTGCCAGCAGCTTGGGGGACAGGGGGCCCACTGAAGCTTTCTTT.

This clone was detected only a few times. The chain carries TRBV4-2 and TRBJ2-3, with 12 bases that match TRBD2. With 4 bases clipped from V and 4 bases from J, the junction kept 6 bases outside the gene matches. From germline, CDR1 is LGHNA and CDR2 YNFKEQ. This CDR3 is built from 16 residues. CDR3 region: CASSPRTSGTADTQYF. CDR3 nucleotide sequence: TGTGCCAGCAGCCCCCGGACTAGCGGGACGGCAGATACGCAGTATTTT.

The gene calls are TRBV6-4 and TRBJ2-3; 7 bases align to TRBD2. CDR1 is MRHNA, CDR2 SNTAGT, per germline. The V segment lost 2 bases and the J segment 2 bases; nucleotides outside the gene matches: 1. There are 14 residues in the CDR3. The CDR3 DNA reads as TGTGCCAGCAGTGACGGGAGGGCCACAGATACGCAGTATTTT. It codes for CASSDGRATDTQYF.

The J gene is TRBJ2-5, the V gene TRBV7-2; 7 positions match TRBD1. V dropped 2 bases and J dropped 1; count of bases not matched to a gene: 7. This CDR3 has 16 amino acids. CDR1 and CDR2 from the germline V gene are SGHTA and FQGNSA. CDR3 nucleotide sequence: TGTGCCAGCAGCTTAAAGACAGGGACAGTCCAAGAGACCCAGTACTTC. Translation: CASSLKTGTVQETQYF.

This rearrangement joins TRBV4-1 to TRBJ1-6; a possible D gene is TRBD1 (5 bases). The CDR3 is 19 amino acids. CDR1 is MGHRA and CDR2 is YSYEKL in the germline V gene. The germline V and J ends were trimmed by 1 base and 0 bases, with 16 bases remaining between them. CDR3 nucleotide sequence: TGCGCCAGCAGCCAAGCCCCTGGACAAGCGAGCTCCTATAATTCACCCCTCCACTTT. This encodes CASSQAPGQASSYNSPLHF.

The gene calls are TRBV9 and TRBJ2-7; TRBD1 matches at 11 bases. Germline V gives CDR1 SGDLS, CDR2 YYNGEE. The CDR3 runs to 15 residues. V gave up 0 bases and J gave up 2 bases; unmatched junction bases: 1. For the CDR3, the DNA is TGTGCCAGCAGCGTAGGGGGACAGGGGGCCTACGAGCAGTACTTC. It encodes CASSVGGQGAYEQYF.

V gene TRBV9 combines with J gene TRBJ2-7, with 8 bases identical to TRBD2. The junction had 7 bases not matched to a gene; V was cut back by 3 bases and J by 2 bases. This CDR3 is 15 amino acids long. CDR1 and CDR2 (germline): SGDLS, YYNGEE. This chain's CDR3 is CASSASGGGTYEQYF. DNA for the CDR3: TGTGCCAGCAGCGCTTCGGGGGGGGGAACCTACGAGCAGTACTTC.

This chain uses TRBV9 with TRBJ1-2; 10 bases are shared with TRBD1. Unmatched junction bases numbered 7, after V lost 2 bases and J lost 6 bases. Per the germline V gene, CDR1 is SGDLS and CDR2 is YYNGEE. The CDR3 extends over 15 amino acids. The CDR3 sequence is CASSVTGQGMNGYTF. The CDR3 nucleotides are TGTGCCAGCAGCGTGACGGGACAGGGGATGAATGGCTACACCTTC.

This chain joins TRBV4-1 and TRBJ1-1, with D possibly TRBD1 on 6 matching bases. Germline lookup yields CDR1 MGHRA and CDR2 YSYEKL. This CDR3 is built from 16 residues. V lost 1 base, J lost 0 bases, and 12 bases lay in between. The CDR3 reads CASSQAQGSVNTEAFF. The CDR3 region has the DNA TGCGCCAGCAGCCAAGCCCAGGGGTCTGTGAACACTGAAGCTTTCTTT.

This rearrangement joins TRBV11-3 to TRBJ2-7; the match to TRBD1 covers 7 bases. CDR3 length equals 14 residues. Losses at the gene ends were 4 bases for V and 2 bases for J; bases not matched to a gene: 5. Germline assignment: CDR1 SGHNT and CDR2 YENEEA. CDR3 sequence (DNA): TGTGCCAGCAGCTCCCGGACAGGTCCCTACGAGCAGTACTTC. The encoded protein is CASSSRTGPYEQYF.

This chain connects TRBV28 to TRBJ1-1; no reliable D call. The CDR3 loop spans 12 amino acids. From germline, CDR1 is MDHEN and CDR2 SYDVKM. V was clipped by 4 bases and J by 6 bases, with 9 bases between them. The CDR3 nucleotides are TGTGCCAGCAGTTCGACTATCTCTGAAGCTTTCTTT. It is translated as CASSSTISEAFF.

The chain joins TRBV1 to TRBJ2-2; TRBD2, the table's D call, was not compared with the DNA. TRBV1 is recorded as a pseudogene. The CDR3 extends over 18 amino acids. The CDR3 region has the DNA TGCACCAGCAGCCAAGAATGTTTGGCGGGGGGGCGACCCGGGGAGCTGTTTTTT. Protein product: CTSSQECLAGGRPGELFF.

V and J are TRBV4-3 and TRBJ2-2; 9 bases fit TRBD2. The germline CDR1 and CDR2 sequences are LGHNA and YSLEER. The CDR3 totals 17 residues. J lost 4 bases, V lost 0 bases, and 6 bases had no gene match. The CDR3 region is CASSQDGGGAPTGELFF. The DNA of the CDR3 is TGCGCCAGCAGCCAAGACGGCGGGGGGGCCCCCACCGGGGAGCTGTTTTTT.

This chain uses TRBV9 with TRBJ2-5; perhaps TRBD2 as D (5 bases). V was clipped by 0 bases and J by 2 bases, with 8 bases between them. The CDR3 length is 14 residues. Germline V lookup: CDR1 SGDLS, CDR2 YYNGEE. The CDR3 coding sequence is TGTGCCAGCAGCGTAGCCCGGGAACAAGAGACCCAGTACTTC. This translates into CASSVAREQETQYF.

V usage is TRBV4-2 and J usage is TRBJ2-2, with TRBD2 matching 7 bases. The J segment lost 8 bases and the V segment lost 5 bases, leaving 23 bases of the junction unmatched. The CDR3 spans 19 residues. Looked up from germline, CDR1 is LGHNA and CDR2 is YNFKEQ. CDR3 sequence reads: CASSYPGTPAGLSGGELFF. CDR3 DNA sequence: TGTGCCAGCAGCTATCCCGGGACGCCAGCGGGGTTGTCCGGGGGGGAGCTGTTTTTT.

This chain links TRBV20-1 with TRBJ2-5; no clear D. The CDR3 extends over 11 amino acids. Germline V CDR1 and CDR2: DFQATT, SNEGSKA (reference sequence). Trimming shortened V by 7 bases and J by 4 bases, and 10 bases separated the two germline ends. In DNA form, the CDR3 reads TGCAGTGTGAGGCGAGGAGAGACCCAGTACTTC. This translates into CSVRRGETQYF.

The chain links TRBV9 to TRBJ2-3, with 7 bases that match TRBD2. CDR3 length equals 13 residues. CDR1 is SGDLS, CDR2 YYNGEE, per germline. J lost 11 bases, V lost 0 bases, and 6 bases had no gene match. In DNA form, the CDR3 reads TGTGCCAGCAGCGTAGTTTCTGGGGAGGGGCAGTATTTT. This codes for CASSVVSGEGQYF.

CDR3 bases: TGTGCCAGCACCCTGGGTTGGACTTCTTACACCACAGATACGCAGTATTTT. Residues: CASTLGWTSYTTDTQYF. V is TRBV5-6 and J is TRBJ2-3, with D maybe TRBD2 (5 bases). Germline V gives CDR1 SGHDT, CDR2 YYEEEE. Trimming shortened V by 6 bases and J by 2 bases, and 22 bases separated the two germline ends. The CDR3 loop spans 17 amino acids.

The V gene is TRBV5-1, the J gene TRBJ1-1; no definite D call. The CDR3 has 19 amino acids. Trimming stripped 0 bases from V and 1 base from J, with 22 bases between. Germline V CDR1 and CDR2: SGHRS, YFSETQ. For the CDR3, the DNA is TGCGCCAGCAGCTTGGGGAAGTCGGGGTTTATCAAGGAGAACACTGAAGCTTTCTTT. Translation: CASSLGKSGFIKENTEAFF.

This rearrangement joins TRBV6-6 to TRBJ2-7; no definite D call. The CDR3 is 14 residues long. The V end lost 2 bases, the J end lost 1 base, and 9 bases lay between the germline ends. Per the germline V gene, CDR1 is MNHNY and CDR2 is SVGAGI (reference sequence). CDR3 in amino acids: CASSYRQVSYEQYF. In DNA, the CDR3 is TGTGCCAGCAGTTACCGGCAGGTGTCCTACGAGCAGTACTTC.

This chain links TRBV7-2 with TRBJ1-1, with 12 positions matching TRBD1. V dropped 5 bases and J dropped 0; count of bases not matched to a gene: 13. This CDR3 has 19 amino acids. Germline CDR1 reads SGHTA; CDR2 reads FQGNSA. Written as DNA, the CDR3 is TGTGCCAGCAGCCCGCGGGTTAAGGGACAGGGGGCGCTGAACACTGAAGCTTTCTTT. This sequence encodes CASSPRVKGQGALNTEAFF.

This sequence joins TRBV27 and TRBJ2-7; 13 nucleotides align to TRBD2. The CDR3 contains 18 residues. CDR1 and CDR2 (germline): MNHEY, SMNVEV (reference sequence). J lost 3 bases, V lost 6 bases, and 14 bases had no gene match. The chain's CDR3 is CASRARYAGTSGNYEQYF. DNA for the CDR3: TGTGCCAGCAGGGCTCGATACGCCGGGACTAGCGGGAACTACGAGCAGTACTTC.

The rearrangement joins TRBV6-4 to TRBJ1-1; D is possibly TRBD1 (6 bases). CDR1 and CDR2 (germline): MRHNA, SNTAGT. The CDR3 consists of 17 residues. V was trimmed by 2 bases and J by 0 bases, leaving 16 bases between them. The CDR3 DNA is TGTGCCAGCAGTGACATTAGACAGGTAGTCATGAACACTGAAGCTTTCTTT. Translated, it gives CASSDIRQVVMNTEAFF.

The chain has TRBV29-1 and TRBJ1-2, with a possible D match to TRBD1 (5 bases). The V gene's germline CDR1 is SQVTM and CDR2 ANQGSEA. V was clipped by 0 bases and J by 4 bases, with 15 bases between them. The CDR3 is 15 amino acids. CDR3: CSVEDDSSTLYGYTF. The CDR3 DNA reads TGCAGCGTTGAAGATGACAGTTCCACCCTCTATGGCTACACCTTC.

V usage is TRBV11-2 and J usage is TRBJ2-7; perhaps TRBD1 as D (6 bases). The V end lost 5 bases, the J end lost 6 bases, and 14 bases lay between the germline ends. Germline CDR1 SGHAT, CDR2 FQNNGV. This CDR3 contains 13 residues. In nucleotides, the CDR3 is TGTGCCAGCAGCCCCGGGACATCGGGCGAGCAGTACTTC. Translation: CASSPGTSGEQYF. Combining the CDR3 with reference TRBV11-2 and TRBJ2-7 gives the whole variable domain EAGVAQSPRYKIIEKRQSVAFWCNPISGHATLYWYQQILGQGPKLLIQFQNNGVVDDSQLPKDRFSAERLKGVDSTLKIQPAKLEDSAVYLCASSPGTSGEQYFGPGTRLTVT.

This chain uses TRBV30 with TRBJ2-1; a weak D match, TRBD2 (6 bases). CDR3 length equals 13 residues. Germline V CDR1 and CDR2: GTSNPN, SVGIG (reference sequence). Trimming shortened V by 3 bases and J by 12 bases, and 18 bases separated the two germline ends. CDR3 in amino acids: CAWSLGSARVQFF. As DNA, the CDR3 is TGTGCCTGGAGCCTCGGGAGTGCCCGGGTGCAGTTCTTC.